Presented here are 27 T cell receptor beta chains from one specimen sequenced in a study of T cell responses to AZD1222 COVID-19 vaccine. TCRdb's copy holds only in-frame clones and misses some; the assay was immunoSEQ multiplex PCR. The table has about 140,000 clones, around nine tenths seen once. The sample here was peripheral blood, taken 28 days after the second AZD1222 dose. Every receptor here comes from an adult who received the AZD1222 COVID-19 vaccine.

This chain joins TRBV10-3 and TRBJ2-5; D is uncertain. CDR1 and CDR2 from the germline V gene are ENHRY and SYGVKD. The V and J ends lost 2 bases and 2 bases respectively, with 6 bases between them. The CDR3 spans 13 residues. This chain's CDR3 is CAISEAEQETQYF. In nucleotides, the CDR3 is TGTGCCATCAGTGAGGCAGAACAAGAGACCCAGTACTTC.

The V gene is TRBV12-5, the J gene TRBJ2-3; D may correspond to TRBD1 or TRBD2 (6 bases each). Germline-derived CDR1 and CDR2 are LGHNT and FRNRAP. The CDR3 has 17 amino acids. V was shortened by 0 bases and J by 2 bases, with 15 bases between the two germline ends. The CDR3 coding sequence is TGTGCTAGTGGTTTGGTACGGAGGGGGAGGCACACAGATACGCAGTATTTT. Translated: CASGLVRRGRHTDTQYF.

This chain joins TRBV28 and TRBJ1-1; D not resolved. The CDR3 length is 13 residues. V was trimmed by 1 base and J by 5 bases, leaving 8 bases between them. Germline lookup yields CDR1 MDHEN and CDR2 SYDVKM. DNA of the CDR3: TGTGCCAGCAGTTTATCGAGGATAACTGAAGCTTTCTTT. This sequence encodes CASSLSRITEAFF.

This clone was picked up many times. CDR3 sequence (DNA): TGTGCCAGTAGTATAGCAGCGGGGGACTACAATGAGCAGTTCTTC. Translation gives CASSIAAGDYNEQFF. V and J are TRBV19 and TRBJ2-1, with TRBD2 identical over 8 bases. There are 15 residues in the CDR3. V trimming: 1 base; J trimming: 3 bases; junction bases outside the gene matches: 2. CDR1 LNHDA and CDR2 SQIVND come from the germline V gene (reference sequence).

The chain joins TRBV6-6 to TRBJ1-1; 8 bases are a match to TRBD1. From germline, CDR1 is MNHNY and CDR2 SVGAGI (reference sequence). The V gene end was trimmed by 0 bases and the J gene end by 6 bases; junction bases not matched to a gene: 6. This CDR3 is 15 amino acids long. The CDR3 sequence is CASSYSQGARAEAFF. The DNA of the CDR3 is TGTGCCAGCAGTTACTCTCAGGGGGCGCGGGCTGAAGCTTTCTTT.

The CDR3 DNA reads as TGTGCCAGCAGCCTCAGGGACAGGGGTGGTCAGCCCCAGCATTTT. Translating it yields CASSLRDRGGQPQHF. The chain employs TRBV7-6 and TRBJ1-5; TRBD1 matches 10 bases. J gave up 6 bases and V 5 bases, and 7 bases lay outside the gene matches. The CDR3 is 15 amino acids. Germline V gene data show CDR1 as SGHVS and CDR2 as FNYEAQ.

CDR3 coding DNA: TGTGCCAGCAGCTTAAGACAGGAGAACACTGAAGCTTTCTTT. Amino acids: CASSLRQENTEAFF. The V and J genes are TRBV5-8 and TRBJ1-1, with a possible D match to TRBD1 (6 bases). Per germline, CDR1 SGHTS and CDR2 YDEGEE. V lost 2 bases to trimming and J lost 1 base, with 9 bases between them. The length of the CDR3 is 14 residues.

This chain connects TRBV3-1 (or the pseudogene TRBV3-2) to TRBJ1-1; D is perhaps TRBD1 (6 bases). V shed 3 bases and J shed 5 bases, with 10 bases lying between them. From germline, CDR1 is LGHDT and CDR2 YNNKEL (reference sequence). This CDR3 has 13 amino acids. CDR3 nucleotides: TGTGCCAGCAGCCAGGGGAGGGGGACTGAAGCTTTCTTT. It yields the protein CASSQGRGTEAFF.

The CDR3 DNA sequence: TGTGCCAGCAGTTATAGCGGGACAGAGGCTGGCTACACCTTC. Protein: CASSYSGTEAGYTF. This rearrangement joins TRBV6-5 to TRBJ1-2; 7 bases align to TRBD1. The ends lost 3 bases at V and 7 bases at J; junction bases unmatched: 8. This CDR3 contains 14 residues. The germline CDR1 and CDR2 sequences are MNHEY and SVGAGI.

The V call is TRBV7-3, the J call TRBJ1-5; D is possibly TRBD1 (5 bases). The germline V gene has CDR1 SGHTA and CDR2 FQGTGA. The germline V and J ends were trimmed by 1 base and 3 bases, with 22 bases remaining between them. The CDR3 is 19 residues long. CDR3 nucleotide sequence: TGTGCCAGCAGCTTAAGCTCCCCCGGGGCAGCCCTCAACAATCAGCCCCAGCATTTT. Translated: CASSLSSPGAALNNQPQHF. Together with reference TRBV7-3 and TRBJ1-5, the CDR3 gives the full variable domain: GAGVSQTPSNKVTEKGKYVELRCDPISGHTALYWYRQSLGQGPEFLIYFQGTGAADDSGLPNDRFFAVRPEGSVSTLKIQRTERGDSAVYLCASSLSSPGAALNNQPQHFGDGTRLSIL.

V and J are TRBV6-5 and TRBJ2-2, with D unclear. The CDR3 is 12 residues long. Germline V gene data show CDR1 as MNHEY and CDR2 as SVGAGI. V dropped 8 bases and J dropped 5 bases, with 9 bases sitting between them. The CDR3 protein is CASRLGTGELFF. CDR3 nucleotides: TGTGCCAGCCGGCTGGGGACCGGGGAGCTGTTTTTT.

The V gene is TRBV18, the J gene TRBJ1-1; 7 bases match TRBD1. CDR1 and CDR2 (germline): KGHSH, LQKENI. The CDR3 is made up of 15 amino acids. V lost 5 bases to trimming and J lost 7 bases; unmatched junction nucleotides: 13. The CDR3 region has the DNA TGTGCCAGCTCATCCCAGGGGGGGAGTTGGGGTGAAGCTTTCTTT. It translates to CASSSQGGSWGEAFF.

The CDR3 region is CASSPPGQLYGYTF. The CDR3 region has the DNA TGTGCCAGTAGTCCCCCGGGACAGCTCTATGGCTACACCTTC. The chain uses TRBV19 and TRBJ1-2, with TRBD1 matching 7 bases. This CDR3 is 14 amino acids long. Germline trimming cut 5 bases from V and 4 bases from J; bases unmatched to any gene: 7. In germline, CDR1 is LNHDA, CDR2 SQIVND (reference sequence). Complete variable domain (other parts from reference TRBV19 and TRBJ1-2): DGGITQSPKYLFRKEGQNVTLSCEQNLNHDAMYWYRQDPGQGLRLIYYSQIVNDFQKGDIAEGYSVSREKKESFPLTVTSAQKNPTAFYLCASSPPGQLYGYTFGSGTRLTVV.

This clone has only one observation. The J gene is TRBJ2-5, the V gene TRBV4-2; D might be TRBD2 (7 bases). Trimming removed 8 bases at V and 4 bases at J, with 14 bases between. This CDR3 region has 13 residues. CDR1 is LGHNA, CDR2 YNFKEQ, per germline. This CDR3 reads CASREGGAETQYF. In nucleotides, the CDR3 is TGTGCCAGCCGTGAGGGGGGGGCAGAGACCCAGTACTTC.

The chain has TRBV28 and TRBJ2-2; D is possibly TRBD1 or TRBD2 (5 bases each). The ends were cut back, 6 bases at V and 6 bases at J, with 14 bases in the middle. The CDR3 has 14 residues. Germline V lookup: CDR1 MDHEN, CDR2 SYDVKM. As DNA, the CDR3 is TGTGCCAGCAGCCCCGGGACCGCGCCCGGGGAGCTGTTTTTT. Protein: CASSPGTAPGELFF.

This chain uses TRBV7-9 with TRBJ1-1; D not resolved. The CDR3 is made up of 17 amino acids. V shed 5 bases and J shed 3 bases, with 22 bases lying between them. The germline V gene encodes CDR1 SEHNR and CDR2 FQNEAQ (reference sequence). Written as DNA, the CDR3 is TGTGCCAGCAGCCCCGTGCGTGGGGAGGGATTTTACACTGAAGCTTTCTTT. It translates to CASSPVRGEGFYTEAFF.

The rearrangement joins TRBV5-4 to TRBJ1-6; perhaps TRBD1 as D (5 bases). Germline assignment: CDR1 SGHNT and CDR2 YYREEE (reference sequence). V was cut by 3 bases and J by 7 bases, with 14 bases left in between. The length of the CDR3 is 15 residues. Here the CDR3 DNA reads TGTGCCAGCAGCTGGGACCGATACGGGAATTCACCCCTCCACTTT. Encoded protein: CASSWDRYGNSPLHF.

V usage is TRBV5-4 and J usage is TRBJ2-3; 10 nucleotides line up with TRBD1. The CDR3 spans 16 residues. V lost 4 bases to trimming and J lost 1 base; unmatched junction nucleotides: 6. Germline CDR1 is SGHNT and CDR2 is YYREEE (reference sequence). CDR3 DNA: TGTGCCAGCAGCCCCGGTGGGACAGGGGGCACAGATACGCAGTATTTT. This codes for CASSPGGTGGTDTQYF.

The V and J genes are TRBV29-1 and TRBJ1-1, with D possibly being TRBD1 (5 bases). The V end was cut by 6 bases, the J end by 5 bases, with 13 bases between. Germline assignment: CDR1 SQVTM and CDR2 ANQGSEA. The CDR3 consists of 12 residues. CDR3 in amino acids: CSVEVGETEAFF. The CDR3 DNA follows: TGCAGCGTGGAGGTGGGGGAAACTGAAGCTTTCTTT.

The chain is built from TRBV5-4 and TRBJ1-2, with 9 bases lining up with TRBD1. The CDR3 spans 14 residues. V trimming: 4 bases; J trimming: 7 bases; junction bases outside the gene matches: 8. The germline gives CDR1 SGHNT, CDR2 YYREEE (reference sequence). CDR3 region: CASSPLGTGSGYTF. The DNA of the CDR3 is TGTGCCAGCAGCCCGCTTGGGACAGGGTCTGGCTACACCTTC.

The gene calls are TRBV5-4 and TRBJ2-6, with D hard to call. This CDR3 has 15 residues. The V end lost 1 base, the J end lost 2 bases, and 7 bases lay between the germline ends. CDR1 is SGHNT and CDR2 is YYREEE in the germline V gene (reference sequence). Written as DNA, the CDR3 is TGTGCCAGCAGCTTGAATGGGGCTGGGGCCAACGTCCTGACTTTC. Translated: CASSLNGAGANVLTF.

CDR3 DNA: TGTGCCAGCAGTTTCGGAAACACCGGGGAGCTGTTTTTT. Translation gives CASSFGNTGELFF. The rearrangement links TRBV2 to TRBJ2-2; D is ambiguous. V was trimmed by 5 bases and J by 2 bases, leaving 6 bases between them. The CDR3 covers 13 residues. The V gene's germline CDR1 is SNHLY and CDR2 FYNNEI.

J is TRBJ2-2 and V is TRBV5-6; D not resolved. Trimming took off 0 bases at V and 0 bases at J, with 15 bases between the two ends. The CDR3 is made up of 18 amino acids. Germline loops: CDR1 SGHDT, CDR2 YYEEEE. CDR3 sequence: CASSLAGSTTANTGELFF. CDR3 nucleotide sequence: TGTGCCAGCAGCTTGGCCGGGTCTACAACCGCGAACACCGGGGAGCTGTTTTTT. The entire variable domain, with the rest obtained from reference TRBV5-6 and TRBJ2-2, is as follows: DAGVTQSPTHLIKTRGQQVTLRCSPKSGHDTVSWYQQALGQGPQFIFQYYEEEERQRGNFPDRFSGHQFPNYSSELNVNALLLGDSALYLCASSLAGSTTANTGELFFGEGSRLTVL.

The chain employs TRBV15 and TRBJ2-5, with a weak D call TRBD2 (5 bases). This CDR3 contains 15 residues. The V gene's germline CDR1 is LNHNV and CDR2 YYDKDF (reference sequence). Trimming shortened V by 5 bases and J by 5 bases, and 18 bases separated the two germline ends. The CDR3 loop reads CATSPRPGIDETQYF. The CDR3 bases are TGTGCCACCAGCCCCCGGCCGGGAATTGATGAGACCCAGTACTTC.

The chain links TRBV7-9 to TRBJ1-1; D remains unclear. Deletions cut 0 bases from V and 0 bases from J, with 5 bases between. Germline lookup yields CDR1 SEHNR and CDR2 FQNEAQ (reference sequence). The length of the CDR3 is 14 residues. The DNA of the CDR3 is TGTGCCAGCAGCTTAGCCGACGTGAACACTGAAGCTTTCTTT. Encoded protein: CASSLADVNTEAFF. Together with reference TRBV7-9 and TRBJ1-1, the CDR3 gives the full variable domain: DTGVSQNPRHKITKRGQNVTFRCDPISEHNRLYWYRQTLGQGPEFLTYFQNEAQLEKSRLLSDRFSAERPKGSFSTLEIQRTEQGDSAMYLCASSLADVNTEAFFGQGTRLTVV.

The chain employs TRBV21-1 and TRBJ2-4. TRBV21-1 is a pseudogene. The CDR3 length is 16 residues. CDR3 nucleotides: TGTGCCAGCAGAAACCCCAAACCATCTCTCCTAAACATTCAGTACTTC. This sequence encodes CASRNPKPSLLNIQYF.

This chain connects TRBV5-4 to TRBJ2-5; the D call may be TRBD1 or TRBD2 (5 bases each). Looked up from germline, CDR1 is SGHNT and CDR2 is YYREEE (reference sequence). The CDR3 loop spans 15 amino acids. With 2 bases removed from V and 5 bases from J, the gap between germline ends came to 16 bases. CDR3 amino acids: CASSLGNGWGETQYF. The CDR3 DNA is TGTGCCAGCAGCTTAGGGAATGGTTGGGGGGAGACCCAGTACTTC.